The following is a TCR beta chain sequence with its context. The source of the sample is a study of blood T cell repertoires in COVID-19. In the study overall: The United States, Italy and Spain supplied acute and convalescent COVID-19 samples.

As originally analysed: From reference gene primer amplification, estimates of nucleated cell counts were derived. Clones were sequenced by immunoSEQ multiplex PCR, and TCRdb holds only the in-frame ones, with some missing. V and J calls and clone size come straight from that table; D and trimming were deduced from the DNA. The sample has approximately 250,000 clones, 88% seen once. The CDR3 has 14 residues. V trimming: 5 bases; J trimming: 5 bases; junction bases outside the gene matches: 6. From germline, CDR1 is SGHTA and CDR2 FQGNSA. The clonotype was recovered from a woman under 40 who had recovered from COVID-19. Sequences were obtained from PBMCs or T cells enriched from blood (not recorded which). The chain recombines TRBV7-2 with TRBJ1-1; TRBD1 aligns across 9 bases. The CDR3, as DNA: TGTGCCAGCAGCCTTGGGACAGGGCGGACTGAAGCTTTCTTT. This encodes CASSLGTGRTEAFF.